These 15 T cell receptor beta chains share one sample of origin, sequenced in a study of shared T cell receptors in the human thymus. Generated by immunoSEQ multiplex PCR, the TCRdb table keeps only in-frame clones and is missing some. The sample gives around 730,000 clones, over 75% of which show up once; about 0.0098% is in the top ten. These same data were also listed under a study on human thymus T cells.

Input material: thymocytes. Source of these receptors: a girl under three years old with a congenital heart defect.

V is TRBV10-1 and J is TRBJ1-2; 7 bases are a match to TRBD1. Germline lookup yields CDR1 WNHNN and CDR2 SYGVQD (reference sequence). The CDR3 sequence is 18 residues long. V was clipped by 3 bases and J by 6 bases; unmatched bases: 19. The DNA of the CDR3 is TGCGCCAGCAGTGAACCCCAAGGGACAGACGCGATCCTTGATGGCTACACCTTC. It specifies CASSEPQGTDAILDGYTF.

This clone showed up just a few times. The CDR3 sequence: CASSYSHNSGNTIYF. The CDR3 DNA reads as TGCGCCAGCAGCTACAGTCATAACTCTGGAAACACCATATATTTT. The genes are TRBV5-1 and TRBJ1-3; no clear D. Germline loops: CDR1 SGHRS, CDR2 YFSETQ. The CDR3 is 15 residues long. V lost 3 bases and J 0 bases, leaving 10 bases between the germline ends. Filled out from reference TRBV5-1 and TRBJ1-3, the complete variable domain reads KAGVTQTPRYLIKTRGQQVTLSCSPISGHRSVSWYQQTPGQGLQFLFEYFSETQRNKGNFPGRFSGRQFSNSRSEMNVSTLELGDSALYLCASSYSHNSGNTIYFGEGSWLTVV.

This clone was counted once. The CDR3 DNA sequence: TGTGCCAGTAGTCCTTCCCCTTATCGGGAGGGGGCCAAAGCCCTCCTTTGTCCCACTGAAGCTTTCTTT. Residues: CASSPSPYREGAKALLCPTEAFF. The rearrangement links TRBV19 to TRBJ1-1; 7 bases map to TRBD1. The germline V gene encodes CDR1 LNHDA and CDR2 SQIVND (reference sequence). With V trimmed by 5 bases and J by 4 bases, 34 bases remained unmatched. The CDR3 has 23 residues.

The rearrangement joins TRBV7-6 to TRBJ1-2; TRBD1 agrees at 9 bases. Germline CDR1 SGHVS, CDR2 FNYEAQ. After removal of 6 bases from V and 4 bases from J, the junction contained 9 bases not matched to a gene. This CDR3 has 15 residues. The CDR3 DNA reads as TGTGCCAGCAGGCGCACAGGGGGCCGTCGCTATGGCTACACCTTC. Protein sequence: CASRRTGGRRYGYTF.

This chain uses TRBV7-9 with TRBJ1-2, with D possibly being TRBD1 (6 bases). The ends were cut back, 0 bases at V and 0 bases at J, with 8 bases in the middle. This CDR3 has 15 residues. Germline-derived CDR1 and CDR2 are SEHNR and FQNEAQ (reference sequence). CDR3 loop: CASSLAGGSNYGYTF. For the CDR3, the DNA is TGTGCCAGCAGCTTAGCAGGGGGATCTAACTATGGCTACACCTTC.

Of note for this clone: Other DNA sequences within the sample encode an identical CDR3. J is TRBJ1-2 and V is TRBV19; 8 nucleotides agree with TRBD1. Germline values: CDR1 LNHDA, CDR2 SQIVND (reference sequence). CDR3 length: 13 amino acids. V was pared by 3 bases and J by 8 bases, with 5 bases of the junction left unmatched. CDR3 sequence (DNA): TGTGCCAGTAGTATGGGACAGGTTAGGGGCTACACCTTC. Its protein product is CASSMGQVRGYTF.

The table lists this clone with a count of one. This specimen includes other DNA sequences encoding the same CDR3. The rearrangement uses TRBV7-9 and TRBJ2-3; 7 bases match TRBD2. This CDR3 spans 14 amino acids. Germline assignment: CDR1 SEHNR and CDR2 FQNEAQ (reference sequence). V was pared by 6 bases and J by 0 bases, with 3 bases of the junction left unmatched. Written as DNA, the CDR3 is TGTGCCAGCAGTCTGCGGGGGAGCACAGATACGCAGTATTTT. Its protein is CASSLRGSTDTQYF.

This chain joins TRBV2 and TRBJ1-2; TRBD1 might be the D (6 bases). Looked up from germline, CDR1 is SNHLY and CDR2 is FYNNEI. V gave up 10 bases and J gave up 2 bases, with 14 bases separating them. This CDR3 has 13 residues. The chain's CDR3 is CATHNTGNYGYTF. The CDR3 DNA is TGTGCCACCCATAACACAGGGAACTATGGCTACACCTTC. The full variable domain, in which reference TRBV2 and TRBJ1-2 provide the parts outside the CDR3, is EPEVTQTPSHQVTQMGQEVILRCVPISNHLYFYWYRQILGQKVEFLVSFYNNEISEKSEIFDDQFSVERPDGSNFTLKIRSTKLEDSAMYFCATHNTGNYGYTFGSGTRLTVV.

The V gene is TRBV6-5, the J gene TRBJ1-1; TRBD1 matches at 9 bases. CDR1 is MNHEY and CDR2 is SVGAGI in the germline V gene. The CDR3 extends over 14 amino acids. J lost 7 bases, V lost 0 bases, and 3 bases had no gene match. The CDR3 sequence is CASSYSGQGLEAFF. The CDR3 coding sequence is TGTGCCAGCAGTTACTCGGGACAGGGACTTGAAGCTTTCTTT.

The chain employs TRBV6-5 and TRBJ2-5; D perhaps matches TRBD2 (5 bases). CDR1 and CDR2 (germline): MNHEY, SVGAGI. The CDR3 totals 12 residues. Trimming took 6 bases from V and 2 from J, leaving 7 bases between them. The chain's CDR3 is CASRPGQETQYF. The CDR3 DNA reads TGTGCCAGCAGGCCGGGGCAAGAGACCCAGTACTTC.

V is TRBV11-2 and J is TRBJ1-1; D possibly corresponds to TRBD1 (5 bases). This CDR3 comprises 15 residues. In germline, CDR1 is SGHAT, CDR2 FQNNGV. The V end was cut by 5 bases, the J end by 1 base, with 14 bases between. CDR3 DNA sequence: TGTGCCAGCAGCACCTCGACAGAAACGAACACTGAAGCTTTCTTT. Protein: CASSTSTETNTEAFF.

As for this clone: The sample has other DNA sequences that encode this CDR3 too. The chain links TRBV2 to TRBJ1-5; a possible D gene is TRBD1 (5 bases). Trimming left V 4 bases short and J 1 base short, with 8 bases between. Germline loops: CDR1 SNHLY, CDR2 FYNNEI. The CDR3 covers 14 residues. DNA for the CDR3: TGTGCCAGCAGTGGGACAAGGAGCAATCAGCCCCAGCATTTT. This codes for CASSGTRSNQPQHF.

This chain connects TRBV4-1 to TRBJ2-1; 9 positions match TRBD1. This CDR3 contains 19 residues. Germline V gene lookup returns CDR1 MGHRA and CDR2 YSYEKL. J was trimmed by 6 bases and V by 0 bases; bases with no gene match: 15. CDR3: CASSQEALGTGKLGNEQFF. DNA of the CDR3: TGCGCCAGCAGCCAAGAGGCTTTAGGGACAGGGAAGTTAGGCAATGAGCAGTTCTTC.

This chain links TRBV7-2 with TRBJ1-1; maybe TRBD1 (6 bases). With 5 bases removed from V and 10 bases from J, the gap between germline ends came to 17 bases. Germline V gene lookup returns CDR1 SGHTA and CDR2 FQGNSA. The CDR3 runs 13 residues. The DNA of the CDR3 is TGTGCCAGCAGCCCGCGGACCATCAGGGGAGCTTTCTTT. Translated, it gives CASSPRTIRGAFF.

The rearrangement links TRBV5-1 to TRBJ2-1; 12 bases are shared with TRBD2. CDR1 is SGHRS, CDR2 YFSETQ, per germline. V dropped 4 bases and J dropped 5; count of bases not matched to a gene: 13. This CDR3 spans 18 amino acids. The CDR3, as DNA: TGCGCCAGCAGCCCGCGCAGGGCTAGCGGGGGGGCGCACAATGAGCAGTTCTTC. Translated: CASSPRRASGGAHNEQFF.